These 7 T cell receptor beta chains came from one sample sequenced in a study of T cell responses to AZD1222 COVID-19 vaccine. Clones were sequenced by immunoSEQ multiplex PCR, and TCRdb holds only the in-frame ones, with some missing. Altogether 100,000 to 150,000 clones are present, 88% being singletons, with the ten largest covering less than 6%. The sequences come from peripheral blood, collected on day 0 of AZD1222 vaccination. All receptors derive from an adult in good health.

The chain couples TRBV18 to TRBJ1-4; D unclear. Germline CDR1 is KGHSH and CDR2 is LQKENI. This CDR3 contains 16 residues. With 4 bases removed from V and 0 bases from J, the gap between germline ends came to 12 bases. CDR3 protein: CASSLQEITTNEKLFF. The CDR3 DNA is TGTGCCAGCTCACTGCAGGAAATAACAACTAATGAAAAACTGTTTTTT. The whole variable domain, filled in from reference TRBV18 and TRBJ1-4, reads NAGVMQNPRHLVRRRGQEARLRCSPMKGHSHVYWYRQLPEEGLKFMVYLQKENIIDESGMPKERFSAEFPKEGPSILRIQQVVRGDSAAYFCASSLQEITTNEKLFFGSGTQLSVL.

The V gene is TRBV19, the J gene TRBJ1-6; possible D gene TRBD1, 6 bases. V lost 1 base to trimming and J lost 5 bases, with 15 bases between them. CDR1 and CDR2 from the germline V gene are LNHDA and SQIVND (reference sequence). The CDR3 extends over 17 amino acids. CDR3 nucleotide sequence: TGTGCCAGTAGTATAGGGAAAGGACAGCCCAATAATTCACCCCTCCACTTT. Translating it yields CASSIGKGQPNNSPLHF.

The chain uses TRBV3-1 (or the pseudogene TRBV3-2) and TRBJ1-2; 7 bases match TRBD1. The CDR3 covers 20 residues. Germline values: CDR1 LGHDT, CDR2 YNNKEL (reference sequence). Trimming cost V 2 bases and J 0 bases; bases outside gene matches: 18. CDR3 nucleotides: TGTGCCAGCAGCCAATTAGCTATGAGACAGGGAATTGTAGCTAACTATGGCTACACCTTC. Its translation is CASSQLAMRQGIVANYGYTF.

The rearrangement links TRBV2 to TRBJ1-5; D call uncertain. This CDR3 region has 12 residues. V lost 3 bases and J lost 3, with 3 bases in between. Per the germline V gene, CDR1 is SNHLY and CDR2 is FYNNEI. The CDR3 sequence: CASSDFNQPQHF. The CDR3 DNA is TGTGCCAGCAGTGATTTCAATCAGCCCCAGCATTTT.

V and J are TRBV6-5 and TRBJ1-2; TRBD1 agrees at 9 bases. There are 14 residues in the CDR3. The trim removed 6 bases at V and 7 bases at J, leaving 9 bases unmatched. CDR1 and CDR2 from the germline V gene are MNHEY and SVGAGI. Here the CDR3 DNA reads TGTGCCAGCAGCCCCGACAGGGGGATGGGTGGCTACACCTTC. It specifies CASSPDRGMGGYTF.

The J gene is TRBJ2-4, the V gene TRBV7-9; 7 positions agree with TRBD1. The germline V gene has CDR1 SEHNR and CDR2 FQNEAQ (reference sequence). The CDR3 runs 16 residues. Trimming cost V 5 bases and J 3 bases; bases outside gene matches: 10. DNA for the CDR3: TGTGCCAGCAGCGGGGACAGAGGGGAAGGCAAAAACATTCAGTACTTC. Amino acids: CASSGDRGEGKNIQYF.

V gene TRBV9 combines with J gene TRBJ1-6; 7 bases are shared with TRBD1. J lost 11 bases, V lost 0 bases, and 8 bases had no gene match. Germline V lookup: CDR1 SGDLS, CDR2 YYNGEE. This CDR3 has 15 residues. CDR3: CASSVEGATGAPLHF. Here the CDR3 DNA reads TGTGCCAGCAGCGTAGAGGGGGCCACTGGGGCACCCCTCCACTTT.